This TCR beta chain is drawn from a study of Graves' ophthalmopathy and Graves' hyperthyroidism. This clonotype was observed many times. The germline V gene encodes CDR1 MNHEY and CDR2 SVGEGT. The CDR3 runs to 15 residues. V dropped 8 bases and J dropped 4; count of bases not matched to a gene: 13. CDR3 regions of TCR beta were amplified from RNA transcripts. A first-round RT-PCR used HTBI primers, followed by a second-round multiplex PCR. TCRdb processed the multiplex PCR reads anew with MiXCR; each CDR3 protein has one entry. The sample carries nearly 400,000 distinct CDR3 sequences, approximately 16% recorded once.

The sequenced sample was peripheral blood. This TCR was recovered from a woman under 30 with Graves' ophthalmopathy. This sequence joins TRBV6-2 or TRBV6-3 and TRBJ2-7, with 8 bases aligning to TRBD2. CDR3 nucleotide sequence: TGTGCCAGCGAGAGTCATCAAGCGGGAGCGTACGAGCAGTACTTC. It encodes CASESHQAGAYEQYF.